This TCR beta chain was sequenced in a study of blood T cells in healthy people across ages. Study findings and constraints: Investigators viewed diversity estimates from one million T cells as underestimates, the study reported.

Notes on this clonotype: What it binds is not known.

A second about 7 to 11 cycle PCR used barcoded and J-beta primers. TCRdb reprocessed the 5' RACE reads via MiXCR and lists one record per CDR3 protein. The table lists 800,000 to 950,000 distinct CDR3 sequences, roughly 29% of them singletons. The germline CDR1 and CDR2 sequences are MNHEY and SVGEGT. V lost 2 bases, J lost 5 bases, and 13 bases stayed unmatched. The CDR3 length is 17 residues. The data also belong to a second study, concerning T cells of mothers and their children.

The clonotype was recovered from a woman in her thirties or forties in good health. The chain employs TRBV6-2 or TRBV6-3 and TRBJ2-5; 8 bases line up with TRBD2. Specimen: blood. This CDR3 reads CASSYAWTSTQKETQYF. CDR3 nucleotides: TGTGCCAGCAGTTACGCTTGGACTAGCACCCAGAAGGAGACCCAGTACTTC.